This entry is about one T cell receptor (beta chain). Its specificity is not known. The CDR3 is 13 residues long. Between the trimmed V and J ends, which lost 5 bases and 5 bases, there was a span of 13 bases. Germline loops: CDR1 SEHNR, CDR2 FQNEAQ (reference sequence). This sample stems from a study of cytomegalovirus exposure and HLA in healthy donors. Study-level background: Earlier results showed approximately 120 million unique TCR beta sequences derived from some 190 million T cells.

General study points: Owing to their indistinguishability, certain V segments, notably TRBV6-2 and TRBV6-3, were excluded. Relative to equally common others, HLA-associated TCR beta chains showed greater clonal expansion in a later analysis.

The primer mix had 60 Vbeta and 13 Jbeta primers. Data came from immunoSEQ multiplex PCR; TCRdb stores just in-frame clones and leaves some out. The table shows about 230,000 clones, with more than 70% occurring only once. The gene calls are TRBV7-9 and TRBJ2-7; a weak D match, TRBD2 (5 bases). This TCR came from a boy between 10 and 17 years old in good health and CMV-seronegative. The sample was PBMCs. The CDR3 sequence is CASSAMSSNEQYF. CDR3 DNA: TGTGCCAGCAGCGCCATGTCTAGCAACGAGCAGTACTTC. Looking up the rest from reference TRBV7-9 and TRBJ2-7 gives the full variable domain: DTGVSQNPRHKITKRGQNVTFRCDPISEHNRLYWYRQTLGQGPEFLTYFQNEAQLEKSRLLSDRFSAERPKGSFSTLEIQRTEQGDSAMYLCASSAMSSNEQYFGPGTRLTVT.